The entry below describes one TCR beta chain. The antigen this receptor binds is unknown. Base qualities are not recorded, but no much larger clone differs from it by a single base. This entry comes from a study of Ad26.COV2.S vaccination and SARS-CoV-2 variants (dated by TCRdb to about 2021). As for the study more broadly: Donors in the vaccine arm were drawn from COV1001, a multicentre, randomized, double-blind, placebo-controlled phase I-IIa trial testing Ad26.COV2.S in healthy adults. Trial participants were randomized into five groups of five: low-dose or high-dose Ad26.COV2.S given once or twice, or placebo on both occasions. Ad26.COV2.S was given intramuscularly at 5x10^10 or 1x10^11 viral particles, as a single shot or as two shots 56 days apart. A total of 32 samples were included in the TCR-sequenced set, comprising around 19 Ad26.COV2.S vaccine recipients, 5 placebo recipients and 8 SARS-CoV-2 convalescent individuals. Investigators did not know the trial group allocation while performing experiments and assessing outcomes. The specificity and breadth of SARS-CoV-2-reactive T cell receptors after Ad26.COV2.S vaccination were assessed by TCRbeta repertoire sequencing.

What this sample's treatment or condition label stands for: approximately 18 received Ad26.COV2.S at low or high dose, single or two shots; roughly 5 received placebo; per-sample allocation not given. Repertoires of vaccine and placebo recipients were sequenced from samples collected on day 63 after the first injection. Cohort 1b enrolled 25 to 30 adults aged 18-55 years at a single site in Boston, USA, between 29 July and 7 August 2020. Ad26.COV2.S was a replication-incompetent adenovirus type 26 vector expressing a prefusion-stabilized SARS-CoV-2 spike protein from the original Wuhan strain. Overall study results and their limits: After vaccination, substantial breadth of spike-specific CD8+ and CD4+ T cell responses was reported. Ad26.COV2.S recipients had higher spike-specific TCR breadth than placebo recipients (P = 0.0014). It was noted by the authors that total T cell responses may have been underestimated by the TCR breadth and depth analyses. Non-spike TCR breadth was comparable between vaccine and placebo recipients, consistent with the vaccine containing only spike. The study lacked the statistical power to compare responses across vaccine doses or regimens.

CDR1 and CDR2 were assigned from the germline V gene (reference sequence) as LNHDA and SQIVND. The cysteine opens and the phenylalanine closes a CDR3 of 13 amino acids. The retained sequence is limited to the CDR3, 39 bases, with the frame set at the first base. V lost 2 bases and J lost 1 base; the stretch between them is 5 bases long. The immunoSEQ Assay was used to sequence TCRbeta CDR3 regions. After extraction, genomic DNA underwent amplification by bias-controlled multiplex PCR, followed by high-throughput sequencing. The original pipeline was this. To quantify the absolute abundance of every unique TCRbeta CDR3 region, sequences were collapsed and filtered. Usable DNA was measured by amplifying reference genes present in all nucleated cells, and TCRbeta template counts were normalized to that usable DNA to estimate T cell fraction. Repertoire TCRs were annotated as SARS-CoV-2-specific when V gene, CDR3 amino acid sequence and J gene were exactly matched to a known reactive TCR set. The reference SARS-CoV-2 TCR set came from MIRA and was filtered for enrichment in COVID-19-positive ImmuneCODE repertoires, removing public or cross-reactive TCRs. Using the MIRA antigens, annotated TCRs were further analysed by specific ORF or by position within an ORF. Breadth was defined as annotated unique rearrangements over total unique productive rearrangements; depth was the summed frequency of those rearrangements. Two-sided Wilcoxon rank-sum tests were used to compare TCR breadth between groups. What TCRdb holds here is the immuneACCESS table cut down to in-frame rearrangements. Part of the clones is not present; checked against another copy, under half of the missing clones reflect an unresolved V gene, and the others are unexplained. V and J calls plus clone size are reproduced from that table; the DNA served to infer D and trimming. This sample comprises roughly 320,000 clones, around 84% of them detected only once. Under 2% of the sample rests with the top ten.

This sequence was found in a person aged 18-65 years who received the Ad26.COV2.S COVID-19 vaccine or a placebo. The receptor chain draws on TRBV19 and TRBJ1-1; the D gene identity is not certain. Sample: peripheral blood, taken in a trial of Ad26.COV2.S vaccine versus placebo. The CDR3 protein is CASSIHRNTEAFF. In nucleotides, the sequence is TGTGCCAGTAGTATACATCGGAACACTGAAGCTTTCTTT.